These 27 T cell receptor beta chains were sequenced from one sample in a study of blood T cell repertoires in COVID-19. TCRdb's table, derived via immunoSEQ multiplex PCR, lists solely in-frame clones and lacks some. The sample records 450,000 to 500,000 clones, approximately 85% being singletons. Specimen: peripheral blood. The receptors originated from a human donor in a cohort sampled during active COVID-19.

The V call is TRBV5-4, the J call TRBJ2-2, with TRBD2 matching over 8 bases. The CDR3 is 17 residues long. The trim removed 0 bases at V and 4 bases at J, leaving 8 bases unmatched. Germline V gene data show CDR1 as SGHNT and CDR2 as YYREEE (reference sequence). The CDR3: CASSLAASGRVTGELFF. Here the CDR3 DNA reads TGTGCCAGCAGCTTGGCCGCCAGCGGGAGAGTCACCGGGGAGCTGTTTTTT.

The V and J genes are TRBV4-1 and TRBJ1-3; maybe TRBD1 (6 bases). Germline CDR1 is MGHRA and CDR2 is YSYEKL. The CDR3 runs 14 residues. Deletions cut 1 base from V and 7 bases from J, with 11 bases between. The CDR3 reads CASSQGTVRNTIYF. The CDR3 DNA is TGCGCCAGCAGCCAAGGGACAGTACGGAACACCATATATTTT.

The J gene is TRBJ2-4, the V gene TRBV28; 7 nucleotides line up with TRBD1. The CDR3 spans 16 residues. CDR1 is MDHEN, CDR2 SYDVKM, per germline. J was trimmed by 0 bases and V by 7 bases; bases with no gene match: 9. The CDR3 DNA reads TGTGCCAGCAACTCCCAGGGGGTGCTAGCCAAAAACATTCAGTACTTC. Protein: CASNSQGVLAKNIQYF.

The CDR3: CASSLEGVGSPLHF. CDR3 DNA: TGTGCCAGCAGCCTCGAGGGGGTAGGTTCACCCCTCCACTTT. This chain links TRBV27 with TRBJ1-6; D might be TRBD1 (6 bases). CDR1 is MNHEY and CDR2 is SMNVEV in the germline V gene (reference sequence). CDR3 length: 14 residues. V was shortened by 6 bases and J by 9 bases, with 15 bases between the two germline ends.

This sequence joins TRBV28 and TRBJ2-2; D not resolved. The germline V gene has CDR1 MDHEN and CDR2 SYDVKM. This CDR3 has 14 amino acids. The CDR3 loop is CASGFNANTGELFF. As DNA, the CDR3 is TGTGCGTCCGGGTTCAACGCGAACACCGGGGAGCTGTTTTTT.

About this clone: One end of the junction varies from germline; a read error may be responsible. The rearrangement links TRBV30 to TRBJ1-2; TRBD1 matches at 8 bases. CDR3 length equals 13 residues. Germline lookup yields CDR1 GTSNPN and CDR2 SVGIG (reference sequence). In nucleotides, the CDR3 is TGTGCGTGGACAGGGACAGCTAACTATGGCTACACCTTC. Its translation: CAWTGTANYGYTF.

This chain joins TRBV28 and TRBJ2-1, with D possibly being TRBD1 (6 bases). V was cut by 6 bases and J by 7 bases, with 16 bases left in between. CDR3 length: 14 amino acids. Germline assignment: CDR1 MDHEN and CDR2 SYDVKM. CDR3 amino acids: CASSGHYQGNEQFF. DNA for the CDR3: TGTGCCAGCAGCGGACACTATCAGGGGAATGAGCAGTTCTTC.

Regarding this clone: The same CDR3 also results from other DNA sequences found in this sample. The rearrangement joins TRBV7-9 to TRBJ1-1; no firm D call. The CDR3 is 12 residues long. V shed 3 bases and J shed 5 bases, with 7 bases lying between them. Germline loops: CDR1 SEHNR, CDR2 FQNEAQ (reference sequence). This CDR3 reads CASSLALTEAFF. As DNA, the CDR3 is TGTGCCAGCAGCTTGGCATTGACTGAAGCTTTCTTT.

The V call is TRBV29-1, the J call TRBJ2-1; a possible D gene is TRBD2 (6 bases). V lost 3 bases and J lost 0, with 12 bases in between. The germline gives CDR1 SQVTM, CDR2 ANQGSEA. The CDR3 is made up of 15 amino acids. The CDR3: CSVEGVAVSYNEQFF. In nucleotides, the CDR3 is TGCAGCGTTGAGGGGGTAGCGGTCTCCTACAATGAGCAGTTCTTC.

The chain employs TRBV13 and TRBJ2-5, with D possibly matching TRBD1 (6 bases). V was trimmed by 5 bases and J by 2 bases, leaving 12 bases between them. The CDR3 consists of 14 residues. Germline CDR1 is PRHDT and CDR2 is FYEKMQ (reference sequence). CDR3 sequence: CASSIRTAQETQYF. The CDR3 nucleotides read TGTGCCAGCAGCATAAGGACAGCTCAAGAGACCCAGTACTTC.

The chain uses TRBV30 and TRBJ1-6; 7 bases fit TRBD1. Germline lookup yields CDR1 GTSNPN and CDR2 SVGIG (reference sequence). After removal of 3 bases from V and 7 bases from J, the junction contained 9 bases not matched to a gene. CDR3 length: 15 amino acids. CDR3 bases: TGTGCCTGGAGGGCCACCGACAGGGCGAATTCACCCCTCCACTTT. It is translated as CAWRATDRANSPLHF.

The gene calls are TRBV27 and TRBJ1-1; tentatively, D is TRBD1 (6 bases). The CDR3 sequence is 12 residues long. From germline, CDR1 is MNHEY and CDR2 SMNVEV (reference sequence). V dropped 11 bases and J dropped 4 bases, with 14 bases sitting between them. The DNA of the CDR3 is TGTGCCCTCCGTAGGGGGGGCACTGAAGCTTTCTTT. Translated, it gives CALRRGGTEAFF.

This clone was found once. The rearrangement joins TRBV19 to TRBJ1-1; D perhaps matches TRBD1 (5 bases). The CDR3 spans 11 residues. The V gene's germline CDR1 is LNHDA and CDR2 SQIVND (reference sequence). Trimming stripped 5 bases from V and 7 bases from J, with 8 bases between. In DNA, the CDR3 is TGTGCCAGTAGTGGGGCCGGTGAAGCTTTCTTT. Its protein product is CASSGAGEAFF.

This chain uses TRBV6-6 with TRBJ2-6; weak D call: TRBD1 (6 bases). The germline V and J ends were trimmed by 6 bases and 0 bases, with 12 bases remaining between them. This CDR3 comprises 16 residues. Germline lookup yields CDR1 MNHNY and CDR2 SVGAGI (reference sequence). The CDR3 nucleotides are TGTGCCAGCAGAGACACAGGGAACTCTGGGGCCAACGTCCTGACTTTC. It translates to CASRDTGNSGANVLTF.

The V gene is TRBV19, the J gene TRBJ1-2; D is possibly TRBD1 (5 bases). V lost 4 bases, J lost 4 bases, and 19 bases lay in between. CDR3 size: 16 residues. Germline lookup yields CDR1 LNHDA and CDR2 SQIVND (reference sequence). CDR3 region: CASSNLGLSTPYGYTF. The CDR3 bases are TGTGCCAGTAGTAACCTGGGACTGAGCACACCCTATGGCTACACCTTC.

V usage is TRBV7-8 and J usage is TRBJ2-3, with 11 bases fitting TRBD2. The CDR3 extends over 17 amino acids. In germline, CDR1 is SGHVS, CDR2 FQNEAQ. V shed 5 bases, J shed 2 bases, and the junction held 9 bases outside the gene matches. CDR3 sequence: CASSMIGLAGLTDTQYF. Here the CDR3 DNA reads TGTGCCAGCAGCATGATCGGACTAGCGGGCCTCACAGATACGCAGTATTTT.

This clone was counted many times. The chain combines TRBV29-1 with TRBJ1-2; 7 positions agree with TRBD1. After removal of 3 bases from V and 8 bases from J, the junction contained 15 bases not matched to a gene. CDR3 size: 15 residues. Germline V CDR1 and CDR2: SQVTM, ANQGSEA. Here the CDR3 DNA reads TGCAGCGTTGACTCCCGTCAGGGGGTATTCTCGGGCTACACCTTC. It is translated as CSVDSRQGVFSGYTF.

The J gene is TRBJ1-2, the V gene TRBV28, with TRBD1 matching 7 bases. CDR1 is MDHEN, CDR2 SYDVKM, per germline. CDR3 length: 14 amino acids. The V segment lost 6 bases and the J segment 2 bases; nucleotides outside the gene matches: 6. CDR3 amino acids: CASRVTGTNYGYTF. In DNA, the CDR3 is TGTGCCAGCAGGGTGACAGGGACAAACTATGGCTACACCTTC.

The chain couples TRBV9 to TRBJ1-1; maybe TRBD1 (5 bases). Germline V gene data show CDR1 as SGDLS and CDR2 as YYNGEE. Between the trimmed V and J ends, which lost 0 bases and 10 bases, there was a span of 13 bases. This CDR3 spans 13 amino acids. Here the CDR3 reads CASSVGETVAAFF. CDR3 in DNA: TGTGCCAGCAGCGTAGGTGAGACAGTAGCAGCTTTCTTT.

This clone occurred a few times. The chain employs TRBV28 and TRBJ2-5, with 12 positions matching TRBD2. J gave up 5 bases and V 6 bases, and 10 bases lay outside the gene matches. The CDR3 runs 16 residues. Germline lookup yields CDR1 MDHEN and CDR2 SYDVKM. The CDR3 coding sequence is TGTGCCAGCAGACCTACTAGCGGGAGGTGGGGGGAGACCCAGTACTTC. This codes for CASRPTSGRWGETQYF.

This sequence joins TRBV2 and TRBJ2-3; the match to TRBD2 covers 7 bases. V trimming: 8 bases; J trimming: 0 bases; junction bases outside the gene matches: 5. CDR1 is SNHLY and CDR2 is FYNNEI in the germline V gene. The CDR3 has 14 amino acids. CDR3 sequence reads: CASGKGGSTDTQYF. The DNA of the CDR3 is TGTGCCAGCGGGAAGGGAGGGAGCACAGATACGCAGTATTTT. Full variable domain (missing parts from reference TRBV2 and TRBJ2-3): EPEVTQTPSHQVTQMGQEVILRCVPISNHLYFYWYRQILGQKVEFLVSFYNNEISEKSEIFDDQFSVERPDGSNFTLKIRSTKLEDSAMYFCASGKGGSTDTQYFGPGTRLTVL.

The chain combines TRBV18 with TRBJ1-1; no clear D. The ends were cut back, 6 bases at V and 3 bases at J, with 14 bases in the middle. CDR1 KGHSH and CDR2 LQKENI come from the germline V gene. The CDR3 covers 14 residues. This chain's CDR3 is CASSPTQQDTEAFF. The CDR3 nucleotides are TGTGCCAGCTCTCCCACACAGCAGGACACTGAAGCTTTCTTT. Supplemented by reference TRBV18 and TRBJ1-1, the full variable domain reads NAGVMQNPRHLVRRRGQEARLRCSPMKGHSHVYWYRQLPEEGLKFMVYLQKENIIDESGMPKERFSAEFPKEGPSILRIQQVVRGDSAAYFCASSPTQQDTEAFFGQGTRLTVV.

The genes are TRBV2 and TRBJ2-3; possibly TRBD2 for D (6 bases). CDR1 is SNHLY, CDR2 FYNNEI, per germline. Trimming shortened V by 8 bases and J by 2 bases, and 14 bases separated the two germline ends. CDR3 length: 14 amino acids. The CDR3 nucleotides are TGTGCCAGCCGGGGACTCCGCCTCACAGATACGCAGTATTTT. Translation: CASRGLRLTDTQYF. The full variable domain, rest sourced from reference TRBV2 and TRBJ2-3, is EPEVTQTPSHQVTQMGQEVILRCVPISNHLYFYWYRQILGQKVEFLVSFYNNEISEKSEIFDDQFSVERPDGSNFTLKIRSTKLEDSAMYFCASRGLRLTDTQYFGPGTRLTVL.

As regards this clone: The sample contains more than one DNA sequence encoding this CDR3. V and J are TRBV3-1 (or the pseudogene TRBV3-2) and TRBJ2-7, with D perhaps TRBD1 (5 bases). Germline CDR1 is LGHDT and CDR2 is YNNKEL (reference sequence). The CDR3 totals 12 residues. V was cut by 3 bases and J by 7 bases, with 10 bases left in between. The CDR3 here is CASSQGRGEQYF. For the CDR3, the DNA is TGTGCCAGCAGCCAGGGAAGGGGAGAGCAGTACTTC.

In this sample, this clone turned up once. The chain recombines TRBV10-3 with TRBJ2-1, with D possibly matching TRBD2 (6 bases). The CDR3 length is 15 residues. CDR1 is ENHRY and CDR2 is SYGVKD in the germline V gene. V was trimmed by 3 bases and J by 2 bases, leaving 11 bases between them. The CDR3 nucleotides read TGTGCCATCAGTGATGGGGGACTCACCTACAATGAGCAGTTCTTC. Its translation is CAISDGGLTYNEQFF.

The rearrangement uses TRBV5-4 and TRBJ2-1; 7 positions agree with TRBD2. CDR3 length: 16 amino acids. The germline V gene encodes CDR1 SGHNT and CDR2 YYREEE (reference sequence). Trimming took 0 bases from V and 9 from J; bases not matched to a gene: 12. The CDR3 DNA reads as TGTGCCAGCAGCTTGGTTCGGGGAGGGCCTCGGAGTGAGCAGTTCTTC. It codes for CASSLVRGGPRSEQFF.

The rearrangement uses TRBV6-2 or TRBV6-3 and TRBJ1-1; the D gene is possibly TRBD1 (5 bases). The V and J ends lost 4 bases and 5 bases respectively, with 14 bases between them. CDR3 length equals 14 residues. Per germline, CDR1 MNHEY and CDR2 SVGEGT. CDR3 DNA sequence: TGTGCCAGCAGTTCACTCACAGGAGTAACTGAAGCTTTCTTT. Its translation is CASSSLTGVTEAFF.